This T cell receptor beta chain is from a study of T cell responses to AZD1222 COVID-19 vaccine (dated by TCRdb to the early 2020s). As for the study more broadly: AZD1222 recipients given second doses at about 4 weeks or at about 12 weeks were pooled, since spike-specific TCR depth and breadth were not found to differ between the two schedules. Trial participants were enrolled into age subgroups of 18-55, 56-69 and 70-plus years, which contained 148, 28 and 57 TCR-sequenced participants, respectively. TCR sequencing covered more than 230 trial participants: 200 to 220 given two doses of AZD1222 and 26 given two doses of MenACWY control vaccine.

As concerns this clone: Which antigen it targets is not known. No base quality values were provided; no much bigger clone lies one nucleotide off.

The label giving this sample's time point can be read as: baseline before first vaccination. Vaccinee samples came from UK trials COV001 and COV002, including a single-blind randomized controlled phase 2/3 trial of AZD1222 (ChAdOx1 nCoV-19) in healthy adults. For TCRbeta chain sequencing, PBMC samples were collected from trial participants at day 0 and at day 28 after the second dose. The full study reports these points: Reportedly, almost half of the unique spike-specific TCRs recognized epitopes lying outside the regions that are mutated in the B.1.351 and B.1.1.7 variants. Participants were mostly white British, with more females than males. The authors suggested clonal diversity may have been underestimated. The vaccine-associated CD4 TCRs covered the entire spike protein, and the dominant responses fell in regions 160-218 and 743-854. Because no samples from the day 14 peak response were available, repertoires could be characterized only after the peak T cell response. In the small 56-69-year group, the increase in depth fell short of significance, most likely because of low power. Spike-specific TCR breadth and depth rose significantly after two AZD1222 doses compared with day 0 and with MenACWY recipients. Only five to seven AZD1222 recipients were SARS-CoV-2 seropositive at baseline, limiting conclusions about previously exposed vaccinees.

Cut back by 3 bases and 8 bases, the V and J ends lie 16 bases apart. CDR1 is given as KGHDR and CDR2 as SFDVKD, both from the germline V gene. Reading from cysteine to phenylalanine, the CDR3 counts 15 amino acids. Of all the DNA, just the CDR3 is kept, 45 bases in frame from base 1. The CDR3 regions of human TCRbeta chains were analyzed by immunosequencing. As for the authors' bioinformatics: Repertoire TCRs were matched against a reference library of SARS-CoV-2-specific TCRs generated with the MIRA antigen-specificity platform. Breadth was defined as the fraction of unique TCRs that were SARS-CoV-2-associated, and depth was defined as the fraction of total T cells that were SARS-CoV-2-associated. Each spike-specific TCR was assigned to its reactive spike region and to a CD4 or CD8 class using the MIRA data. Log10-transformed breadth and depth values were compared by one-way ANOVA with Sidak's multiple comparisons tests. TCRdb re-hosts the immuneACCESS table, in-frame sequences only. Its copies lack some clones; in the studies checked, an unresolved V gene accounts for under half of them, and the cause for the rest is not known. That table gives V, J and clone size, and the DNA gave D and trimming. Across this sample there are under 150,000 clones, with 70% to 90% seen only once. Around 5% of the sample is held by the ten biggest clonotypes.

This clonotype was sampled from an adult in good health. The source was peripheral blood, collected on day 0 of AZD1222 vaccination. Rearrangement joined TRBV24-1 to TRBJ2-1, with a weak D call of TRBD1 (7 bases match). The CDR3 protein is CATSDHRGPGDEQFF. Read as DNA, the sequence is TGTGCCACCAGTGATCACAGGGGTCCGGGGGATGAGCAGTTCTTC.